This T cell receptor beta chain is drawn from a study of T cell repertoires in aging, cancer and after chemotherapy. Judged by abundance, this clonotype is medium-sized. Amplification of TCR beta used genomic DNA extracted from peripheral blood. V lost 4 bases, J lost 5 bases, and 12 bases lay in between. Germline-derived CDR1 and CDR2 are SQVTM and ANQGSEA. The CDR3 covers 13 residues. Multiplex touch-down PCR with TRB-A/B primers amplified rearranged V-D-J TRB sequences. MiXCR, applied by TCRdb to the multiplex PCR reads, yields one record per CDR3 protein. The table shows under 5,000 distinct CDR3 sequences, with 20% to 25% occurring only once.

The chain uses TRBV29-1 and TRBJ2-4, with a weak D call TRBD1 (5 bases). The sequenced sample consisted of blood. The sequence was collected from a human donor in good health. The donor label of this sample is uncertain. CDR3 protein: CSVGGRAENIQYF. DNA for the CDR3: TGCAGCGTTGGGGGCAGGGCCGAAAACATTCAGTACTTC.